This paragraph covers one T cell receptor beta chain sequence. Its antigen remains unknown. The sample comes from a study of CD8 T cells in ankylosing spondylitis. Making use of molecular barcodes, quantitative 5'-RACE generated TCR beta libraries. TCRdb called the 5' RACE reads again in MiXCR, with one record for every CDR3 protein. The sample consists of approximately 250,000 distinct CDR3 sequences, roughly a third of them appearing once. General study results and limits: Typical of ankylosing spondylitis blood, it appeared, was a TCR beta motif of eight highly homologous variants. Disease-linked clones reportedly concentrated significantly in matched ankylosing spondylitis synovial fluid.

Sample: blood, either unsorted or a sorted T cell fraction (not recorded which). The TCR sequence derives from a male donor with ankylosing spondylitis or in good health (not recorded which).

CDR3 nucleotides: TGCGCCAGCAGCTTGGAAGCGGGGGGTGTAGAGACCCAGTACTTC. Translated, it gives CASSLEAGGVETQYF. The J gene is TRBJ2-5, the V gene TRBV5-1; 9 bases are shared with TRBD2. This CDR3 spans 15 amino acids. Trimming removed 0 bases from V and 4 bases from J; junction bases left unmatched: 4. The germline CDR1 and CDR2 sequences are SGHRS and YFSETQ. The full variable domain, its missing parts supplied by reference TRBV5-1 and TRBJ2-5, is KAGVTQTPRYLIKTRGQQVTLSCSPISGHRSVSWYQQTPGQGLQFLFEYFSETQRNKGNFPGRFSGRQFSNSRSEMNVSTLELGDSALYLCASSLEAGGVETQYFGPGTRLLVL.